The next 9 T cell receptor beta chains were all read from a single sample in a study of Graves' ophthalmopathy and Graves' hyperthyroidism. TCR beta CDR3 amplification used RNA transcripts. The library came from an HTBI-primed first-round RT-PCR and a second-round multiplex PCR. Using its own MiXCR run on the multiplex PCR reads, TCRdb lists one record per CDR3 protein. Here the sample spans roughly 610,000 distinct CDR3 sequences, approximately 22% being singletons. Sequences were obtained from peripheral blood. These receptor sequences come from a young woman with stable Graves' hyperthyroidism. Some clones in this sample may be carry-over from other donors' samples.

The V call is TRBV6-1, the J call TRBJ1-5; 9 nucleotides align to TRBD1. The CDR3 totals 15 residues. The V gene end was trimmed by 6 bases and the J gene end by 6 bases; junction bases not matched to a gene: 9. Germline V lookup: CDR1 MNHNS, CDR2 SASEGT. The CDR3 coding sequence is TGTGCCAGCAGGCAGGACAGGGGTTTCGGTCAGCCCCAGCATTTT. Translated, it gives CASRQDRGFGQPQHF.

This chain uses TRBV6-1 with TRBJ2-7; no clear D gene. Germline V gives CDR1 MNHNS, CDR2 SASEGT. The CDR3 consists of 16 residues. The ends were cut back, 1 base at V and 3 bases at J, with 16 bases in the middle. The CDR3 coding sequence is TGTGCCAGCAGTGAAGTCAACACATCACCGGGCTACGAGCAGTACTTC. Protein: CASSEVNTSPGYEQYF.

The table lists this clonotype with a few counts. This chain connects TRBV14 to TRBJ1-1; D uncertain. This CDR3 contains 16 residues. V was trimmed by 4 bases and J by 11 bases, leaving 26 bases between them. Germline lookup yields CDR1 SGHDN and CDR2 FVKESK. The CDR3 DNA sequence: TGTGCCAGCAGCCTCCTAACTGGGCAGCCCGGATATGTCGCTTTCTTT. Amino acids: CASSLLTGQPGYVAFF. The full variable domain, its missing parts supplied by reference TRBV14 and TRBJ1-1, is EAGVTQFPSHSVIEKGQTVTLRCDPISGHDNLYWYRRVMGKEIKFLLHFVKESKQDESGMPNNRFLAERTGGTYSTLKVQPAELEDSGVYFCASSLLTGQPGYVAFFGQGTRLTVV.

This chain connects TRBV4-1 to TRBJ1-2, with 10 bases matching TRBD1. CDR3 length: 17 residues. Germline loops: CDR1 MGHRA, CDR2 YSYEKL. With 5 bases clipped from V and 8 bases from J, the junction kept 17 bases outside the gene matches. For the CDR3, the DNA is TGCGCCAGCAGCAAACTCATTCAGGGACAGGGGCTGGAGGGCTACACCTTC. Encoded protein: CASSKLIQGQGLEGYTF.

The CDR3 sequence is CASSLSTSLYEQYF. DNA for the CDR3: TGTGCCAGCTCACTCTCGACTAGCTTGTACGAGCAGTACTTC. The V and J genes are TRBV18 and TRBJ2-7; 7 bases match TRBD2. Unmatched junction bases numbered 7, after V lost 4 bases and J lost 4 bases. Germline V gives CDR1 KGHSH, CDR2 LQKENI. The CDR3 runs 14 residues. Combining the CDR3 with reference TRBV18 and TRBJ2-7 gives the whole variable domain NAGVMQNPRHLVRRRGQEARLRCSPMKGHSHVYWYRQLPEEGLKFMVYLQKENIIDESGMPKERFSAEFPKEGPSILRIQQVVRGDSAAYFCASSLSTSLYEQYFGPGTRLTVT.

The V call is TRBV20-1, the J call TRBJ2-2; maybe TRBD2 (6 bases). Germline-derived CDR1 and CDR2 are DFQATT and SNEGSKA (reference sequence). Trimming shortened V by 7 bases and J by 5 bases, and 17 bases separated the two germline ends. The CDR3 totals 14 residues. This CDR3 is CSVVSRRDTGELFF. CDR3 nucleotide sequence: TGCAGTGTAGTTTCACGGCGGGATACCGGGGAGCTGTTTTTT.

This clonotype came up many times. This chain joins TRBV7-8 and TRBJ2-3; D gene ambiguous. Trimming cost V 5 bases and J 3 bases, with 12 bases left between them. The CDR3 has 14 residues. CDR1 is SGHVS, CDR2 FQNEAQ, per germline. The CDR3 loop is CASSPRLITDTQYF. The DNA for the CDR3 is TGTGCCAGCAGCCCACGACTTATTACAGATACGCAGTATTTT.

This clonotype was counted at least ten times. In DNA, the CDR3 is TGTGCCAGCAGAAGACAGGGAATTAACGAGCAGTACTTC. Translation gives CASRRQGINEQYF. This sequence joins TRBV6-1 and TRBJ2-7; 7 bases map to TRBD1. The CDR3 consists of 13 residues. CDR1 is MNHNS and CDR2 is SASEGT in the germline V gene. Germline trimming cut 6 bases from V and 5 bases from J; bases unmatched to any gene: 7.

As for this clonotype: This may come from a read error, since a much larger clone is one base off. A read error is likely, as this CDR3 ends without the conserved phenylalanine or tryptophan. The chain employs TRBV12-5 and TRBJ1-2; D unresolved. This CDR3 is built from 13 residues. Germline V lookup: CDR1 LGHNT, CDR2 FRNRAP. The V end was cut by 2 bases, the J end by 4 bases, with 8 bases between. Here the CDR3 reads CASGLTAAYGYTV. CDR3 DNA sequence: TGTGCTAGTGGTTTGACAGCAGCCTATGGCTACACCGTC.